These T cell receptor beta chains were read from a single sample in a study of T cells after yellow fever vaccination. TCRdb passed the 5' RACE reads through MiXCR, listing each CDR3 protein once. The sample gives some 350,000 distinct CDR3 sequences, over 5% of which show up once; about 15% is in the top ten. This sample comprised PBMCs, obtained 5 days after the yellow fever booster vaccination. The source is a man aged 30-40 years who received the YFV17D yellow fever vaccine. The CDR3 runs from the conserved cysteine through the conserved F or W. The order of the fields is D gene, clone size, J gene, V gene, CDR3 protein, CDR3 DNA. A D gene is named only where the DNA matches it firmly. Clone size appears in some rows only: once, few, many, or a class for an expanded clone.

d_call: TRBD1; clone_size: few; j_call: TRBJ1-1; v_call: TRBV7-3; cdr3_aa: CASSLVRDREAFF; cdr3_nt: TGTGCCAGCAGCTTAGTTCGGGACAGGGAAGCTTTCTTT
d_call: -; clone_size: few; j_call: TRBJ2-6; v_call: TRBV7-2; cdr3_aa: CASSSQRAGANVLTF; cdr3_nt: TGTGCCAGCAGCTCCCAAAGAGCTGGGGCCAACGTCCTGACTTTC
d_call: -; clone_size: few; j_call: TRBJ2-7; v_call: TRBV5-1; cdr3_aa: CASSPITRWGYEQYF; cdr3_nt: TGCGCCAGCAGCCCCATTACTCGTTGGGGCTACGAGCAGTACTTC
d_call: -; clone_size: many; j_call: TRBJ2-7; v_call: TRBV6-1; cdr3_aa: CASSLDSYRTGF; cdr3_nt: TGTGCCAGCAGCCTGGACAGTTATCGAACCGGCTTC
d_call: -; clone_size: many; j_call: TRBJ2-3; v_call: TRBV5-1; cdr3_aa: CASSFLAGPTDTQYF; cdr3_nt: TGCGCCAGCAGCTTTTTGGCGGGACCCACAGATACGCAGTATTTT
d_call: TRBD2; clone_size: -; j_call: TRBJ2-4; v_call: TRBV5-4; cdr3_aa: CASSSSGRRAKNIQYF; cdr3_nt: TGTGCCAGCAGCTCAAGCGGGAGACGAGCCAAAAACATTCAGTACTTC
d_call: -; clone_size: many; j_call: TRBJ1-1; v_call: TRBV5-1; cdr3_aa: CASSLWGGASTEAFF; cdr3_nt: TGCGCCAGCAGCCTCTGGGGGGGCGCAAGCACTGAAGCTTTCTTT
d_call: -; clone_size: many; j_call: TRBJ2-5; v_call: TRBV10-3; cdr3_aa: CAISGGGETQYF; cdr3_nt: TGTGCCATCAGTGGAGGGGGAGAGACCCAGTACTTC
d_call: -; clone_size: few; j_call: TRBJ2-1; v_call: TRBV18; cdr3_aa: CASSPSPQNNEQFF; cdr3_nt: TGTGCCAGCTCACCCTCTCCACAAAACAATGAGCAGTTCTTC
d_call: -; clone_size: few; j_call: TRBJ1-2; v_call: TRBV4-3; cdr3_aa: CASSQVRHSNRGYTF; cdr3_nt: TGCGCCAGCAGCCAAGTTAGGCACAGCAACCGTGGCTACACCTTC
d_call: TRBD1; clone_size: many; j_call: TRBJ2-7; v_call: TRBV5-1; cdr3_aa: CASRLRDRGFSEQYF; cdr3_nt: TGCGCCAGCAGGTTACGGGACAGGGGATTTTCCGAGCAGTACTTC
d_call: -; clone_size: many; j_call: TRBJ1-4; v_call: TRBV27; cdr3_aa: CASSSQGTKAYKLFF; cdr3_nt: TGTGCCAGCAGTTCGCAGGGTACAAAAGCTTACAAACTGTTTTTT
d_call: -; clone_size: many; j_call: TRBJ2-7; v_call: TRBV11-3; cdr3_aa: CASSLEGQGVMYEQYF; cdr3_nt: TGTGCCAGCAGCTTAGAGGGTCAGGGAGTTATGTACGAGCAGTACTTC
d_call: -; clone_size: -; j_call: TRBJ2-2; v_call: TRBV14; cdr3_aa: CASSRHSGSGELFF; cdr3_nt: TGTGCCAGCAGCCGACACTCAGGGTCCGGGGAGCTGTTTTTT
d_call: TRBD1; clone_size: -; j_call: TRBJ2-1; v_call: TRBV7-9; cdr3_aa: CASRSTQGTEQFF; cdr3_nt: TGTGCCAGCAGGTCTACACAGGGGACTGAGCAGTTCTTC
d_call: TRBD2; clone_size: many; j_call: TRBJ2-7; v_call: TRBV19; cdr3_aa: CASSGTSGYEQYF; cdr3_nt: TGTGCCAGTAGTGGGACTAGCGGGTACGAGCAGTACTTC
d_call: -; clone_size: many; j_call: TRBJ2-1; v_call: TRBV5-1; cdr3_aa: CASSFDGARYNEQFF; cdr3_nt: TGCGCCAGCAGCTTTGACGGGGCGCGGTACAATGAGCAGTTCTTC
d_call: -; clone_size: few; j_call: TRBJ2-2; v_call: TRBV9; cdr3_aa: CASSVARGVTGELFF; cdr3_nt: TGTGCCAGCAGCGTAGCTCGCGGGGTAACGGGGGAGCTGTTTTTT
d_call: TRBD1; clone_size: few; j_call: TRBJ2-1; v_call: TRBV10-3; cdr3_aa: CAISERGTGGNEQFF; cdr3_nt: TGTGCCATCAGTGAGCGGGGGACAGGGGGGAATGAGCAGTTCTTC
d_call: -; clone_size: -; j_call: TRBJ2-1; v_call: TRBV2; cdr3_aa: CASAPYNEQFF; cdr3_nt: TGTGCCAGCGCCCCCTACAATGAGCAGTTCTTC
d_call: -; clone_size: many; j_call: TRBJ2-3; v_call: TRBV29-1; cdr3_aa: CSVVVGGAPSTDTQYF; cdr3_nt: TGCAGCGTTGTCGTTGGGGGAGCCCCTAGCACAGATACGCAGTATTTT
d_call: TRBD2; clone_size: -; j_call: TRBJ2-1; v_call: TRBV29-1; cdr3_aa: CSVEGVSGRLVNEQFF; cdr3_nt: TGCAGCGTTGAAGGGGTTAGCGGGAGGCTGGTTAATGAGCAGTTCTTC
d_call: -; clone_size: few; j_call: TRBJ2-1; v_call: TRBV5-4; cdr3_aa: CASSSFYADEQFF; cdr3_nt: TGTGCCAGCAGCTCTTTCTATGCTGATGAGCAGTTCTTC
d_call: -; clone_size: few; j_call: TRBJ2-1; v_call: TRBV29-1; cdr3_aa: CSVEGLVVYNEQFF; cdr3_nt: TGCAGCGTTGAAGGACTAGTGGTCTACAATGAGCAGTTCTTC
d_call: TRBD1; clone_size: -; j_call: TRBJ2-3; v_call: TRBV5-1; cdr3_aa: CASSLYRGDTQYF; cdr3_nt: TGCGCCAGCAGCTTGTACAGGGGAGATACGCAGTATTTT
d_call: -; clone_size: many; j_call: TRBJ2-1; v_call: TRBV7-3; cdr3_aa: CASSFSVSSYNEQFF; cdr3_nt: TGTGCCAGCAGCTTTAGCGTTAGCTCCTACAATGAGCAGTTCTTC
d_call: -; clone_size: -; j_call: TRBJ2-3; v_call: TRBV20-1; cdr3_aa: CSARITDTQYF; cdr3_nt: TGCAGTGCTAGGATCACAGATACGCAGTATTTT
d_call: TRBD1; clone_size: many; j_call: TRBJ2-7; v_call: TRBV10-3; cdr3_aa: CAIRGQGYRYEQYF; cdr3_nt: TGTGCCATCAGAGGACAGGGCTATCGCTACGAGCAGTACTTC
d_call: TRBD2; clone_size: -; j_call: TRBJ2-7; v_call: TRBV7-2; cdr3_aa: CASSYREGRYEQYF; cdr3_nt: TGTGCCAGCAGCTATCGGGAGGGCCGCTACGAGCAGTACTTC
d_call: -; clone_size: many; j_call: TRBJ2-7; v_call: TRBV11-2; cdr3_aa: CASSLDRVYEQYF; cdr3_nt: TGTGCCAGCAGCTTAGACAGGGTATACGAGCAGTACTTC
d_call: TRBD2; clone_size: -; j_call: TRBJ2-5; v_call: TRBV20-1; cdr3_aa: CSASGRAGRQETQYF; cdr3_nt: TGCAGTGCAAGCGGTCGAGCGGGACGGCAAGAGACCCAGTACTTC
d_call: -; clone_size: many; j_call: TRBJ2-7; v_call: TRBV9; cdr3_aa: CASSAPQGREQYF; cdr3_nt: TGTGCCAGCAGCGCGCCGCAGGGACGGGAGCAGTACTTC
d_call: TRBD2; clone_size: few; j_call: TRBJ2-7; v_call: TRBV20-1; cdr3_aa: CSARTLAGRLGEQYF; cdr3_nt: TGCAGTGCTCGGACCCTAGCGGGACGGTTGGGGGAGCAGTACTTC
d_call: -; clone_size: many; j_call: TRBJ2-3; v_call: TRBV5-1; cdr3_aa: CASSLEGADTQYF; cdr3_nt: TGCGCCAGCAGCTTGGAAGGAGCAGATACGCAGTATTTT
d_call: -; clone_size: many; j_call: TRBJ2-7; v_call: TRBV28; cdr3_aa: CASTRDILHEQYF; cdr3_nt: TGTGCCAGCACCAGGGACATACTCCACGAGCAGTACTTC
d_call: -; clone_size: few; j_call: TRBJ1-5; v_call: TRBV28; cdr3_aa: CASSLGEGHNQPQHF; cdr3_nt: TGTGCCAGCAGTTTGGGTGAGGGCCATAATCAGCCCCAGCATTTT
d_call: -; clone_size: many; j_call: TRBJ2-7; v_call: TRBV20-1; cdr3_aa: CSARLRSYEQYF; cdr3_nt: TGCAGTGCTAGATTACGCTCCTACGAGCAGTACTTC
d_call: -; clone_size: -; j_call: TRBJ2-7; v_call: TRBV11-2; cdr3_aa: CASSNGGISYEQYF; cdr3_nt: TGTGCCAGCAGCAATGGCGGCATCTCCTACGAGCAGTACTTC
d_call: -; clone_size: -; j_call: TRBJ2-1; v_call: TRBV6-4; cdr3_aa: CASSTEASYNEQFF; cdr3_nt: TGTGCCAGCAGCACCGAGGCTTCCTACAATGAGCAGTTCTTC
d_call: -; clone_size: few; j_call: TRBJ2-3; v_call: TRBV7-2; cdr3_aa: CASSLDLGGGRRDTQYF; cdr3_nt: TGTGCCAGCAGCCTGGACTTAGGGGGAGGGCGCCGAGATACGCAGTATTTT
d_call: -; clone_size: many; j_call: TRBJ2-7; v_call: TRBV5-1; cdr3_aa: CASSLAALGRNDEQYF; cdr3_nt: TGCGCCAGCAGCTTGGCCGCACTCGGTCGGAACGACGAGCAGTACTTC
d_call: TRBD2; clone_size: few; j_call: TRBJ2-3; v_call: TRBV2; cdr3_aa: CASHDPRGRGTDTQYF; cdr3_nt: TGTGCCAGTCACGACCCCCGCGGGAGGGGCACAGATACGCAGTATTTT
d_call: -; clone_size: -; j_call: TRBJ2-7; v_call: TRBV7-9; cdr3_aa: CASSSLVLEQYF; cdr3_nt: TGTGCCAGCAGCTCCCTAGTTCTCGAGCAGTACTTC
d_call: TRBD2; clone_size: many; j_call: TRBJ2-3; v_call: TRBV28; cdr3_aa: CASSYSTSGETSTDTQYF; cdr3_nt: TGTGCCAGCAGTTATTCGACTAGCGGGGAGACTAGCACAGATACGCAGTATTTT
d_call: TRBD1; clone_size: many; j_call: TRBJ1-2; v_call: TRBV5-1; cdr3_aa: CASSAGQLNYGYTF; cdr3_nt: TGCGCCAGCAGCGCGGGACAGCTTAACTATGGCTACACCTTC
d_call: TRBD2; clone_size: -; j_call: TRBJ2-7; v_call: TRBV20-1; cdr3_aa: CSARDRLAGSLSSYEQYF; cdr3_nt: TGCAGTGCTAGAGATCGACTAGCGGGATCCTTGAGCTCCTACGAGCAGTACTTC
d_call: TRBD2; clone_size: many; j_call: TRBJ2-1; v_call: TRBV5-1; cdr3_aa: CASSQRLAGGPSFF; cdr3_nt: TGCGCCAGCAGCCAAAGACTAGCGGGAGGGCCCTCGTTCTTC
d_call: -; clone_size: many; j_call: TRBJ1-1; v_call: TRBV7-3; cdr3_aa: CASSLTGGAEAFF; cdr3_nt: TGTGCCAGCAGCTTAACGGGCGGGGCTGAAGCTTTCTTT
d_call: -; clone_size: -; j_call: TRBJ2-1; v_call: TRBV5-3; cdr3_aa: CARRTAFNEQFF; cdr3_nt: TGTGCCAGAAGAACAGCCTTCAATGAGCAGTTCTTC
d_call: -; clone_size: many; j_call: TRBJ1-3; v_call: TRBV20-1; cdr3_aa: CSARFSGNTIYF; cdr3_nt: TGCAGTGCTAGATTCTCTGGAAACACCATATATTTT
d_call: TRBD1; clone_size: -; j_call: TRBJ2-6; v_call: TRBV5-6; cdr3_aa: CASSWDRRANVLTF; cdr3_nt: TGTGCCAGCAGCTGGGACAGGAGGGCCAACGTCCTGACTTTC
d_call: -; clone_size: many; j_call: TRBJ1-2; v_call: TRBV15; cdr3_aa: CATSRVAGKRGYTF; cdr3_nt: TGTGCCACCAGCAGAGTGGCGGGGAAGCGCGGCTACACCTTC
d_call: TRBD2; clone_size: -; j_call: TRBJ2-3; v_call: TRBV6-1; cdr3_aa: CASSPSGRAEGTDTQYF; cdr3_nt: TGTGCCAGCAGTCCTAGCGGGAGGGCCGAGGGCACAGATACGCAGTATTTT
d_call: -; clone_size: many; j_call: TRBJ2-5; v_call: TRBV6-1; cdr3_aa: CASSPSFGQQETQYF; cdr3_nt: TGTGCCAGCAGTCCCTCCTTTGGACAGCAAGAGACCCAGTACTTC
d_call: TRBD2; clone_size: -; j_call: TRBJ2-2; v_call: TRBV29-1; cdr3_aa: CSVNKGGPSSGELFF; cdr3_nt: TGCAGCGTCAACAAGGGAGGGCCCTCGTCCGGGGAGCTGTTTTTT
d_call: -; clone_size: -; j_call: TRBJ1-1; v_call: TRBV5-6; cdr3_aa: CASSLERRAFF; cdr3_nt: TGTGCCAGCAGCTTGGAACGGAGAGCTTTCTTT
d_call: -; clone_size: many; j_call: TRBJ2-3; v_call: TRBV9; cdr3_aa: CASSGLLETDTQYF; cdr3_nt: TGTGCCAGCAGCGGACTTCTGGAAACAGATACGCAGTATTTT
d_call: TRBD2; clone_size: -; j_call: TRBJ2-7; v_call: TRBV10-1; cdr3_aa: CASSAIAGGFHEQYF; cdr3_nt: TGCGCCAGCAGTGCCATAGCGGGAGGCTTTCACGAGCAGTACTTC
d_call: TRBD2; clone_size: -; j_call: TRBJ2-7; v_call: TRBV11-2; cdr3_aa: CASSAAKLAGDSYEQYF; cdr3_nt: TGTGCCAGCAGCGCGGCCAAACTAGCGGGAGATTCCTACGAGCAGTACTTC